The 24 T cell receptor beta chains given below trace back to one sample, sequenced in a study of identical twins. TCRdb called the 5' RACE reads again in MiXCR, with one record for every CDR3 protein. The table has 1.5 million to 2 million distinct CDR3 sequences, roughly 35% seen once. Specimen: cord blood. These receptors all stem from a newborn girl in good health.

This clonotype has only one observation. This sequence joins TRBV14 and TRBJ2-4; D remains unclear. This CDR3 spans 14 amino acids. The germline CDR1 and CDR2 sequences are SGHDN and FVKESK. Trimming stripped 0 bases from V and 13 bases from J, with 16 bases between. The CDR3 spells CASSQDGAYNEQYF. In nucleotides, the CDR3 is TGTGCCAGCAGCCAAGATGGCGCGTACAATGAGCAGTACTTC.

The V and J genes are TRBV20-1 and TRBJ2-7, with D unresolved. V lost 3 bases to trimming and J lost 0 bases, with 15 bases between them. The CDR3 has 15 residues. Germline values: CDR1 DFQATT, CDR2 SNEGSKA (reference sequence). The CDR3 loop is CSARGKGSSSYEQYF. The CDR3 coding sequence is TGCAGTGCTAGGGGGAAAGGTTCTAGCTCCTACGAGCAGTACTTC.

The chain is built from TRBV6-5 and TRBJ1-2; 9 positions match TRBD1. This CDR3 region has 13 residues. J lost 8 bases, V lost 6 bases, and 7 bases had no gene match. Germline assignment: CDR1 MNHEY and CDR2 SVGAGI. The CDR3 loop is CASRRTGDVGYTF. The CDR3 DNA sequence: TGTGCCAGCAGACGGACAGGGGATGTCGGCTACACCTTC.

The chain links TRBV20-1 to TRBJ1-1; D gene unclear. This CDR3 contains 8 residues. The germline CDR1 and CDR2 sequences are DFQATT and SNEGSKA (reference sequence). The CDR3 protein is CGYTEAFF. DNA of the CDR3: TGCGGATACACTGAAGCTTTCTTT.

This chain uses TRBV20-1 with TRBJ1-2; D is undetermined. Germline CDR1 is DFQATT and CDR2 is SNEGSKA (reference sequence). Trimming removed 0 bases from V and 8 bases from J, with 13 bases in between. The CDR3 length is 13 residues. For the CDR3, the DNA is TGCAGTGCTAGAGATCATGAAGTCCGGGGCTACACCTTC. Protein sequence: CSARDHEVRGYTF.

This clonotype was found a few times. The V call is TRBV12-3 or TRBV12-4, the J call TRBJ1-2, with a weak D call TRBD1 (5 bases). This CDR3 has 13 amino acids. The ends were cut back, 6 bases at V and 5 bases at J, with 13 bases in the middle. As DNA, the CDR3 is TGTGCCAGCAGCCCAGGGCCCACTTATGGCTACACCTTC. Amino acid sequence: CASSPGPTYGYTF.

This clonotype was seen more than once but under ten times. This chain connects TRBV28 to TRBJ2-3; 8 nucleotides agree with TRBD2. Losses at the gene ends were 2 bases for V and 3 bases for J; bases not matched to a gene: 10. The CDR3 extends over 17 amino acids. The germline CDR1 and CDR2 sequences are MDHEN and SYDVKM. The CDR3 reads CASSLGLRGGRTDTQYF. The CDR3 DNA follows: TGTGCCAGCAGTTTAGGTCTCAGGGGCGGGAGGACAGATACGCAGTATTTT. The complete variable domain, with remaining parts taken from reference TRBV28 and TRBJ2-3, reads DVKVTQSSRYLVKRTGEKVFLECVQDMDHENMFWYRQDPGLGLRLIYFSYDVKMKEKGDIPEGYSVSREKKERFSLILESASTNQTSMYLCASSLGLRGGRTDTQYFGPGTRLTVL.

This clonotype has only a few counts. The chain employs TRBV12-3 or TRBV12-4 and TRBJ2-3; D uncertain. This CDR3 is built from 14 residues. Trimming removed 3 bases from V and 6 bases from J, with 13 bases in between. The CDR3 sequence: CASSFPALRDTQYF. In DNA form, the CDR3 reads TGTGCCAGCAGTTTTCCGGCCCTCCGGGATACGCAGTATTTT.

This clonotype has just a few counts. The chain is built from TRBV9 and TRBJ1-2; D ambiguous. The germline V and J ends were trimmed by 3 bases and 4 bases, with 7 bases remaining between them. This CDR3 has 12 amino acids. CDR1 and CDR2 from the germline V gene are SGDLS and YYNGEE. CDR3 sequence reads: CASSAAGYGYTF. The CDR3 DNA sequence: TGTGCCAGCAGCGCCGCTGGCTATGGCTACACCTTC.

This rearrangement joins TRBV27 to TRBJ1-2; D is possibly TRBD1 (6 bases). CDR3 length: 13 residues. V shed 10 bases and J shed 2 bases, with 14 bases lying between them. From germline, CDR1 is MNHEY and CDR2 SMNVEV (reference sequence). CDR3 DNA sequence: TGTGCCACCATCGGGGGGCGGAACTATGGCTACACCTTC. Its translation: CATIGGRNYGYTF.

Many counts were recorded for this clonotype. The V and J genes are TRBV12-3 or TRBV12-4 and TRBJ2-3; D is uncertain. V was trimmed by 9 bases and J by 6 bases, leaving 7 bases between them. CDR3 size: 10 residues. The CDR3 nucleotides read TGTGCCAGTCGCAGGGATACGCAGTATTTT. Its translation: CASRRDTQYF.

This clonotype was observed at least ten times. For the CDR3, the DNA is TGTGCCAGCACCCGACCCGGACAGGGTAAAGAGACCCAGTACTTC. Encoded protein: CASTRPGQGKETQYF. J is TRBJ2-5 and V is TRBV2; 8 bases line up with TRBD1. V dropped 7 bases and J dropped 3; count of bases not matched to a gene: 10. In germline, CDR1 is SNHLY, CDR2 FYNNEI. CDR3 length: 15 residues.

CDR3 loop: CASSSLGVSFAEAFF. CDR3 DNA sequence: TGTGCCAGCAGTTCGCTGGGGGTAAGCTTCGCGGAAGCTTTCTTT. The chain combines TRBV27 with TRBJ1-1; D is perhaps TRBD1 (5 bases). The length of the CDR3 is 15 residues. Trimming left V 4 bases short and J 8 bases short, with 20 bases between. CDR1 and CDR2 from the germline V gene are MNHEY and SMNVEV (reference sequence).

This clonotype showed up just a few times. J is TRBJ1-2 and V is TRBV3-1; a possible D gene is TRBD1 (5 bases). Trimming left V 2 bases short and J 4 bases short, with 17 bases between. There are 16 residues in the CDR3. The germline V gene has CDR1 LGHDT and CDR2 YNNKEL (reference sequence). The CDR3 spells CASSQTAFRDFYGYTF. CDR3 in DNA: TGTGCCAGCAGCCAAACCGCGTTTCGGGACTTCTATGGCTACACCTTC.

J is TRBJ1-2 and V is TRBV5-1; maybe TRBD1 (5 bases). Germline V gene sequence: CDR1 SGHRS, CDR2 YFSETQ. CDR3 size: 14 residues. The V end lost 5 bases, the J end lost 0 bases, and 11 bases lay between the germline ends. This CDR3 reads CASSPDNSNYGYTF. As DNA, the CDR3 is TGCGCCAGCAGTCCGGACAACTCTAACTATGGCTACACCTTC.

This clonotype has only a few counts. J is TRBJ2-3 and V is TRBV6-4, with D hard to call. The V gene lost 3 bases and the J gene lost 5 bases, with 9 bases spanning the gap. The CDR3 spans 13 residues. Looked up from germline, CDR1 is MRHNA and CDR2 is SNTAGT. The DNA of the CDR3 is TGTGCCAGCAGTGAACAGAGTGAAGATACGCAGTATTTT. The encoded protein is CASSEQSEDTQYF.

The gene calls are TRBV3-1 and TRBJ2-1; 12 bases fit TRBD2. The CDR3 consists of 16 residues. Germline CDR1 and CDR2: LGHDT and YNNKEL (reference sequence). V lost 6 bases to trimming and J lost 0 bases; unmatched junction nucleotides: 3. CDR3 in DNA: TGTGCCAGCAGAAAGACTAGCGGGAGCTCCTACAATGAGCAGTTCTTC. Its translation: CASRKTSGSSYNEQFF.

This clonotype was seen more than once but under ten times. The V call is TRBV20-1, the J call TRBJ2-7, with D unclear. Germline assignment: CDR1 DFQATT and CDR2 SNEGSKA (reference sequence). CDR3 size: 11 residues. The V and J ends lost 5 bases and 4 bases respectively, with 9 bases between them. The CDR3 protein is CSALSTYEQYF. The CDR3 DNA is TGCAGTGCTTTAAGTACATACGAGCAGTACTTC.

The gene calls are TRBV6-1 and TRBJ2-1; D might be TRBD2 (5 bases). Near its end, the DNA agrees better with TRBJ2-7, so the J call may be wrong. Germline V lookup: CDR1 MNHNS, CDR2 SASEGT. The CDR3 covers 17 residues. CDR3 sequence reads: CASSQTLGLSSYNEQYF. CDR3 nucleotides: TGTGCCAGCAGCCAGACACTAGGCCTTAGCTCCTACAATGAGCAGTACTTC.

In DNA, the CDR3 is TGCGCCAGCAGCTTTATCAGGGGCAACACTGAAGCTTTCTTT. It translates to CASSFIRGNTEAFF. The chain carries TRBV5-1 and TRBJ1-1, with D possibly matching TRBD1 (6 bases). This CDR3 is 14 amino acids long. Germline CDR1 and CDR2: SGHRS and YFSETQ. Deletions cut 2 bases from V and 2 bases from J, with 10 bases between.

The V call is TRBV28, the J call TRBJ2-2; TRBD1 aligns across 7 bases. J gave up 4 bases and V 2 bases, and 22 bases lay outside the gene matches. The germline CDR1 and CDR2 sequences are MDHEN and SYDVKM. There are 21 residues in the CDR3. The CDR3 DNA reads as TGTGCCAGCAGTTTAGGGCCTAAGTTTTCGAAAGGGAACAGGGGCACCGGGGAGCTGTTTTTT. Its translation is CASSLGPKFSKGNRGTGELFF.

This clonotype was detected only a few times. The junction does not match germline at one end; this may be a read error. The chain combines TRBV11-2 with TRBJ1-2, with TRBD1 matching over 10 bases. CDR3 length: 14 amino acids. Germline V gene sequence: CDR1 SGHAT, CDR2 FQNNGV. The CDR3 nucleotides read TGTGCCAGCACCTTAGGACAGGGGGACTATGGCTACACCTTC. As protein: CASTLGQGDYGYTF.

In this sample, this clonotype turned up a few times. V and J are TRBV15 and TRBJ2-7; TRBD1 might be the D (6 bases). This CDR3 is built from 14 residues. CDR1 is LNHNV and CDR2 is YYDKDF in the germline V gene (reference sequence). The germline V and J ends were trimmed by 5 bases and 4 bases, with 15 bases remaining between them. CDR3 sequence reads: CATSRRGSFYEQYF. The CDR3 region has the DNA TGTGCCACCAGCCGCAGGGGCTCATTTTACGAGCAGTACTTC.

The chain couples TRBV3-1 to TRBJ2-1, with TRBD2 matching 15 bases. This CDR3 is built from 24 residues. Germline V gene data show CDR1 as LGHDT and CDR2 as YNNKEL (reference sequence). V was clipped by 1 base and J by 5 bases; unmatched bases: 24. The CDR3: CASSQAFLRGRDTGTSGRNNEQFF. DNA of the CDR3: TGTGCCAGCAGCCAAGCCTTTCTCAGGGGCCGAGATACCGGGACTAGCGGGAGGAACAATGAGCAGTTCTTC.